The present T cell receptor beta chain was sequenced within a study of T cell responses to AZD1222 COVID-19 vaccine. Germline lookup yields CDR1 KGHSH and CDR2 LQKENI. The CDR3 is 15 amino acids. V lost 3 bases and J 1 base, leaving 12 bases between the germline ends. Broader study findings: When two AZD1222 doses had been given, Spike-specific TCR breadth and depth rose.

Whether given at about 4 or about 12 weeks, second doses were pooled. This table comes from immunoSEQ multiplex PCR, and its TCRdb copy is limited to in-frame clones, with some not included. The sample contains about 84,000 clones, approximately 86% of which appear only once. On this clone itself: Its antigen is undetermined.

Sequenced material: peripheral blood, taken 28 days after the second AZD1222 dose. The chain couples TRBV18 to TRBJ1-1, with D possibly matching TRBD1 (6 bases). The source is an adult who received the AZD1222 COVID-19 vaccine. CDR3 residues: CASSPTDSQNTEAFF. The CDR3 DNA reads as TGTGCCAGCTCACCCACGGACAGCCAGAACACTGAAGCTTTCTTT.